This T cell receptor beta chain was sequenced during a study of blood T cell repertoires in COVID-19. On the study more broadly: Sample material is recorded as cDNA or gDNA derived from T cells, B-cell-depleted T cells, or PBMCs.

Some clones are missing from TCRdb's copy, which holds only in-frame ones; the method was immunoSEQ multiplex PCR. The repertoire has about 140,000 clones, 82% of them found once; the top ten carry less than 5%. Trimming pared 3 bases from V and 5 bases from J, leaving 16 bases between. The CDR3 is 15 amino acids. The germline V gene has CDR1 LNHDA and CDR2 SQIVND (reference sequence). Sequencing was carried out using peripheral blood. The receptor was derived from a woman older than 75 with acute or convalescent COVID-19. V is TRBV19 and J is TRBJ2-5; D is perhaps TRBD1 (5 bases). The DNA of the CDR3 is TGTGCCAGTAGTATGTTCCAAGGGGCTCGGGAGACCCAGTACTTC. As protein: CASSMFQGARETQYF. Using reference TRBV19 and TRBJ2-5 for the parts outside the CDR3, the full variable domain is DGGITQSPKYLFRKEGQNVTLSCEQNLNHDAMYWYRQDPGQGLRLIYYSQIVNDFQKGDIAEGYSVSREKKESFPLTVTSAQKNPTAFYLCASSMFQGARETQYFGPGTRLLVL.